Below, 13 T cell receptor beta chains from the same sample are listed, as sequenced in a study of spatial heterogeneity in lung cancer. The time point was: sample taken at primary tumor resection. Via MiXCR, TCRdb re-called the 5' RACE reads, giving one row per CDR3 protein. The data hold 20,000 to 25,000 distinct CDR3 sequences, with 3.5% to 5.5% observed a single time. Specimen: PBMCs, collected at surgery. These receptor sequences come from a male donor with early-stage non-small cell lung cancer.

This chain connects TRBV9 to TRBJ2-2; 13 nucleotides align to TRBD2. The J segment lost 4 bases and the V segment lost 4 bases, leaving 4 bases of the junction unmatched. The CDR3 is made up of 16 amino acids. Germline CDR1 and CDR2: SGDLS and YYNGEE. The CDR3 DNA follows: TGTGCCAGCAGCTCCAGGACTAGCGGGGGCACCGGGGAGCTGTTTTTT. It is translated as CASSSRTSGGTGELFF. Full variable domain (remainder filled in from reference TRBV9 and TRBJ2-2): DSGVTQTPKHLITATGQRVTLRCSPRSGDLSVYWYQQSLDQGLQFLIQYYNGEERAKGNILERFSAQQFPDLHSELNLSSLELGDSALYFCASSSRTSGGTGELFFGEGSRLTVL.

In its sample, this clonotype was seen a few times. J is TRBJ1-5 and V is TRBV12-3 or TRBV12-4; D perhaps matches TRBD1 (5 bases). This CDR3 region has 14 residues. Trimming pared 3 bases from V and 5 bases from J, leaving 11 bases between. CDR3 protein: CASSLRGRHQPQHF. The CDR3 nucleotides are TGTGCCAGCAGTTTGCGGGGGAGGCATCAGCCCCAGCATTTT.

This clonotype was detected ten times or more. The V gene is TRBV5-1, the J gene TRBJ2-1; 9 nucleotides align to TRBD2. This CDR3 comprises 16 residues. V dropped 0 bases and J dropped 1; count of bases not matched to a gene: 2. Germline CDR1 and CDR2: SGHRS and YFSETQ. The chain's CDR3 is CASSLGLAGSYNEQFF. DNA for the CDR3: TGCGCCAGCAGCTTGGGGCTAGCGGGGTCCTACAATGAGCAGTTCTTC.

This clonotype appeared many times. The chain recombines TRBV11-2 with TRBJ2-7, with 9 bases that match TRBD1. J lost 6 bases, V lost 6 bases, and 9 bases had no gene match. This CDR3 comprises 14 residues. Germline lookup yields CDR1 SGHAT and CDR2 FQNNGV. For the CDR3, the DNA is TGTGCCAGCAGTTTCGACAGGGGGGGATCCGAGCAGTACTTC. Translation gives CASSFDRGGSEQYF.

This clonotype has ten or more counts. The gene calls are TRBV7-9 and TRBJ1-2, with 9 bases matching TRBD1. From germline, CDR1 is SEHNR and CDR2 FQNEAQ (reference sequence). The CDR3 covers 13 residues. Unmatched junction bases numbered 5, after V lost 5 bases and J lost 7 bases. CDR3 amino acids: CASSRDRAFGYTF. The CDR3, as DNA: TGTGCCAGCAGCCGGGACAGGGCATTTGGCTACACCTTC. The whole variable domain, filled in from reference TRBV7-9 and TRBJ1-2, reads DTGVSQNPRHKITKRGQNVTFRCDPISEHNRLYWYRQTLGQGPEFLTYFQNEAQLEKSRLLSDRFSAERPKGSFSTLEIQRTEQGDSAMYLCASSRDRAFGYTFGSGTRLTVV.

This clonotype occurred many times. CDR3 sequence: CASSETLGLGGQPQHF. The CDR3 DNA reads as TGTGCCAGCAGTGAAACGTTGGGGTTAGGAGGTCAGCCCCAGCATTTT. V is TRBV2 and J is TRBJ1-5; no clear D. The ends were cut back, 2 bases at V and 6 bases at J, with 17 bases in the middle. Germline V CDR1 and CDR2: SNHLY, FYNNEI. The CDR3 consists of 16 residues. The full variable domain, its missing parts supplied by reference TRBV2 and TRBJ1-5, is EPEVTQTPSHQVTQMGQEVILRCVPISNHLYFYWYRQILGQKVEFLVSFYNNEISEKSEIFDDQFSVERPDGSNFTLKIRSTKLEDSAMYFCASSETLGLGGQPQHFGDGTRLSIL.

Worth noting for this clonotype: A much larger clone differs from this one at a single base, so this may be a read error. The V and J genes are TRBV7-2 and TRBJ2-5, with a possible D match to TRBD2 (6 bases). The CDR3 is 16 residues long. Germline CDR1 reads SGHTA; CDR2 reads FQGNSA. The CDR3: CVSSRRRTQEGETQYF. As DNA, the CDR3 is TGTGTCAGCAGCCGAAGAAGGACTCAGGAGGGAGAGACCCAGTACTTC.

This clonotype was counted at least ten times. The chain carries TRBV20-1 and TRBJ2-7, with TRBD1 as a possible D gene (6 bases). V shed 6 bases and J shed 3 bases, with 18 bases lying between them. Germline V lookup: CDR1 DFQATT, CDR2 SNEGSKA (reference sequence). The length of the CDR3 is 14 residues. In nucleotides, the CDR3 is TGCAGTGCAGTTAGGGTAGAAGGGGGCTACGAGCAGTACTTC. Translating gives CSAVRVEGGYEQYF.

V is TRBV7-3 and J is TRBJ2-2; D unresolved. Germline loops: CDR1 SGHTA, CDR2 FQGTGA. CDR3 size: 14 residues. V was clipped by 5 bases and J by 5 bases, with 12 bases between them. The CDR3 DNA reads as TGTGCCAGCAGCCCTGACGTTGGGACCGGGGAGCTGTTTTTT. This translates into CASSPDVGTGELFF. Complete variable domain (other parts from reference TRBV7-3 and TRBJ2-2): GAGVSQTPSNKVTEKGKYVELRCDPISGHTALYWYRQSLGQGPEFLIYFQGTGAADDSGLPNDRFFAVRPEGSVSTLKIQRTERGDSAVYLCASSPDVGTGELFFGEGSRLTVL.

Regarding this clonotype: A much more abundant neighbour one base away suggests this may be a read error. The chain recombines TRBV7-2 with TRBJ2-3, with D possibly being TRBD2 (5 bases). Deletions cut 1 base from V and 11 bases from J, with 13 bases between. The germline CDR1 and CDR2 sequences are SGHTA and FQGNSA. The CDR3 is 13 residues long. CDR3 sequence: CASSLDLASLQYF. DNA of the CDR3: TGTGCCAGCAGCTTAGACCTAGCCTCCCTGCAGTATTTT.

The table lists this clonotype with many counts. This chain joins TRBV3-1 and TRBJ2-5; D remains ambiguous. Germline CDR1 LGHDT, CDR2 YNNKEL (reference sequence). Deletions cut 4 bases from V and 2 bases from J, with 11 bases between. The CDR3 runs 14 residues. The CDR3 loop is CASSPGPTQETQYF. The CDR3 nucleotides are TGTGCCAGCAGCCCCGGGCCTACTCAAGAGACCCAGTACTTC.

This clonotype has a count of ten or more. The chain combines TRBV5-5 with TRBJ1-6; D might be TRBD1 (5 bases). Germline V gene lookup returns CDR1 SGHKS and CDR2 YYEKEE (reference sequence). V lost 5 bases, J lost 15 bases, and 18 bases lay in between. The CDR3 loop spans 13 amino acids. The CDR3 sequence is CASSYTQVGRLHF. In nucleotides, the CDR3 is TGTGCCAGCAGTTATACACAGGTGGGACGCCTCCACTTT.

This clonotype was found many times. This chain uses TRBV11-2 with TRBJ1-4; D is ambiguous. The V end lost 2 bases, the J end lost 3 bases, and 10 bases lay between the germline ends. The CDR3 loop spans 15 amino acids. Germline CDR1 SGHAT, CDR2 FQNNGV. The CDR3, as DNA: TGTGCCAGCAGCTTATTCCCGACATCTAATGAAAAACTGTTTTTT. It yields the protein CASSLFPTSNEKLFF.